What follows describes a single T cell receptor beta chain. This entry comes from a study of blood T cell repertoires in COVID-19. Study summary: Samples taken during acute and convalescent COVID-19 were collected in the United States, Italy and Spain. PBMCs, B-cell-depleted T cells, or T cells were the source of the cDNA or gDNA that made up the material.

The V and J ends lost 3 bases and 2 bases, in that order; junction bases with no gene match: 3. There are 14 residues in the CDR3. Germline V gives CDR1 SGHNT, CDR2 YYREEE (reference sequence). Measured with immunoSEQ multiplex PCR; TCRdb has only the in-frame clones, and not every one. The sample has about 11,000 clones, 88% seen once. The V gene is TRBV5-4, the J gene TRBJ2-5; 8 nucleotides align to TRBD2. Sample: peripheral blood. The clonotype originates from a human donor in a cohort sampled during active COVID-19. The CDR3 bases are TGTGCCAGCAGCTCCGGACTAGCACAAGAGACCCAGTACTTC. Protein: CASSSGLAQETQYF.